These 12 T cell receptor beta chains were sequenced from one sample in a study of cytomegalovirus exposure and HLA in healthy donors. PCR employed 60 Vbeta and 13 Jbeta primers. Sequencing used immunoSEQ multiplex PCR; TCRdb keeps in-frame clones, though not all of them. Here the sample spans some 150,000 clones, about 80% being singletons. The specimen was PBMCs. The receptors originated from a male donor in good health and CMV-seronegative.

The chain carries TRBV29-1 and TRBJ2-2; 9 positions match TRBD1. With V trimmed by 0 bases and J by 8 bases, 4 bases remained unmatched. This CDR3 contains 14 residues. Germline V CDR1 and CDR2: SQVTM, ANQGSEA. CDR3 in amino acids: CSVEDRDRAGELFF. The CDR3 region has the DNA TGCAGCGTTGAAGATCGGGACAGGGCTGGGGAGCTGTTTTTT.

The chain employs TRBV5-1 and TRBJ2-1; D may be TRBD1 (5 bases). The CDR3 has 14 residues. Trimming took off 2 bases at V and 5 bases at J, with 11 bases between the two ends. The germline V gene has CDR1 SGHRS and CDR2 YFSETQ. Here the CDR3 DNA reads TGCGCCAGCAGCTTCTCTCAAGGGGACAATGAGCAGTTCTTC. As protein: CASSFSQGDNEQFF.

This sequence joins TRBV10-1 and TRBJ2-1, with D possibly TRBD2 on 5 matching bases. V was cut by 5 bases and J by 3 bases, with 14 bases left in between. There are 15 residues in the CDR3. Germline V gene data show CDR1 as WNHNN and CDR2 as SYGVQD (reference sequence). CDR3: CASSSDSMSYNEQFF. Here the CDR3 DNA reads TGCGCCAGCAGTTCGGACTCGATGAGCTACAATGAGCAGTTCTTC.

V gene TRBV6-1 combines with J gene TRBJ1-4; no firm D call. Trimming removed 8 bases at V and 5 bases at J, with 15 bases between. The CDR3 is 14 amino acids. The germline V gene encodes CDR1 MNHNS and CDR2 SASEGT. DNA of the CDR3: TGTGCCAGCGGTTCGCGAAGCCTAAATGAAAAACTGTTTTTT. Its protein product is CASGSRSLNEKLFF.

This chain uses TRBV5-4 with TRBJ2-7; 12 bases map to TRBD1. V shed 4 bases, J shed 6 bases, and the junction held 2 bases outside the gene matches. CDR3 size: 13 residues. Germline V CDR1 and CDR2: SGHNT, YYREEE (reference sequence). CDR3 in amino acids: CASSRDRGREQYF. The CDR3 bases are TGTGCCAGCAGCCGGGACAGGGGGCGCGAGCAGTACTTC.

This clone turned up a few times. V gene TRBV29-1 combines with J gene TRBJ2-1; the D gene is possibly TRBD2 (7 bases). The CDR3 is 14 residues long. The germline V gene has CDR1 SQVTM and CDR2 ANQGSEA. V dropped 5 bases and J dropped 6 bases, with 17 bases sitting between them. CDR3 bases: TGCAGCGTTCAGAAGGGGGGCGGGGGCAATGAGCAGTTCTTC. Amino acid sequence: CSVQKGGGGNEQFF.

V usage is TRBV27 and J usage is TRBJ2-3; D unclear. In germline, CDR1 is MNHEY, CDR2 SMNVEV (reference sequence). V was clipped by 3 bases and J by 3 bases, with 7 bases between them. This CDR3 is built from 13 residues. CDR3 amino acids: CASSLTETDTQYF. The CDR3 DNA is TGTGCCAGCAGTTTGACGGAGACAGATACGCAGTATTTT.

The gene calls are TRBV7-2 and TRBJ1-5, with 7 nucleotides matching TRBD1. Germline V lookup: CDR1 SGHTA, CDR2 FQGNSA. With V trimmed by 5 bases and J by 7 bases, 8 bases remained unmatched. The length of the CDR3 is 14 residues. The CDR3 reads CASSPDRVGQPQHF. The CDR3 nucleotides read TGTGCCAGCAGCCCAGACAGGGTCGGGCAGCCCCAGCATTTT.

This clone was found a few times. The chain carries TRBV18 and TRBJ1-3, with D perhaps matching TRBD1 (6 bases). The CDR3 sequence is 14 residues long. With 3 bases removed from V and 2 bases from J, the gap between germline ends came to 8 bases. Germline values: CDR1 KGHSH, CDR2 LQKENI. CDR3 amino acids: CASSPQGPGNTIYF. The CDR3 coding sequence is TGTGCCAGCTCACCTCAGGGGCCTGGAAACACCATATATTTT.

The V call is TRBV27, the J call TRBJ1-5; 7 bases align to TRBD1. The CDR3 consists of 14 residues. Germline V CDR1 and CDR2: MNHEY, SMNVEV (reference sequence). With V trimmed by 6 bases and J by 5 bases, 7 bases remained unmatched. The DNA for the CDR3 is TGTGCCAGCAGCCCAGACAGGGTATATCAGCCCCAGCATTTT. Its translation is CASSPDRVYQPQHF.

This clone was seen only a few times. The chain recombines TRBV4-3 with TRBJ1-5, with D uncertain. CDR3 length equals 16 residues. CDR1 and CDR2 from the germline V gene are LGHNA and YSLEER. The V gene lost 1 base and the J gene lost 4 bases, with 14 bases spanning the gap. The CDR3 DNA follows: TGCGCCAGCAGCCAAGTGTTCAGGAGGAATAATCAGCCCCAGCATTTT. Translating it yields CASSQVFRRNNQPQHF.

This rearrangement joins TRBV7-3 to TRBJ2-2; D possibly corresponds to TRBD1 (5 bases). The CDR3 has 15 amino acids. Germline-derived CDR1 and CDR2 are SGHTA and FQGTGA. Trimming took 2 bases from V and 2 from J, leaving 9 bases between them. The CDR3 sequence is CASSLGQGNTGELFF. Here the CDR3 DNA reads TGTGCCAGCAGCTTAGGGCAGGGAAACACCGGGGAGCTGTTTTTT.